This TCR beta chain was sequenced for a study of blood T cells in healthy people across ages. Study context: Capturing about one barcoded beta molecule per two T cells was achieved by template switching.

Study-wide findings and caveats: Greater diversity and more naive CD4+ cells were seen in long-lived donors than in aged donors.

The use of a sample-barcoded 5' primer and a J-beta primer mix characterized a second PCR of about 7 to 12 cycles. TCRdb reanalysed the 5' RACE reads using MiXCR and keeps one entry per CDR3 protein. The table records around 1.5 million distinct CDR3 sequences, roughly 30% of them present only once. Points on this clonotype: Its antigen is unidentified.

Germline V gene sequence: CDR1 SEHNR, CDR2 FQNEAQ (reference sequence). This CDR3 is 17 amino acids long. Germline trimming cut 4 bases from V and 6 bases from J; bases unmatched to any gene: 10. Donors gave around 10 milliliters of peripheral blood apiece. The sample comprised blood. V gene TRBV7-9 combines with J gene TRBJ2-1; 12 positions match TRBD2. The source is a woman aged 25 to 39 in good health. The CDR3 spells CASSSKRLAGAANEQFF. Written as DNA, the CDR3 is TGTGCCAGCAGCTCAAAGAGACTAGCGGGAGCCGCCAATGAGCAGTTCTTC.